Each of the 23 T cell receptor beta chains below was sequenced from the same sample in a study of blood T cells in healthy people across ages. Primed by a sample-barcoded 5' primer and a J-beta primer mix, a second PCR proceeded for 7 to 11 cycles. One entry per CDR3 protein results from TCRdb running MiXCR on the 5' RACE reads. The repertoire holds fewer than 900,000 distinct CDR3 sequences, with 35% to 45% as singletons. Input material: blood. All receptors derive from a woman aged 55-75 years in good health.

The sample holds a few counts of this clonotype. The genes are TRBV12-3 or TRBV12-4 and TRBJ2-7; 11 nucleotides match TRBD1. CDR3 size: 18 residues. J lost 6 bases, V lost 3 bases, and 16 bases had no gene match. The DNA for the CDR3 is TGTGCCAGCAGTTTTAATATCGGAGGACAGGGGGCGTCGGGCGAGCAGTACTTC. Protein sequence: CASSFNIGGQGASGEQYF.

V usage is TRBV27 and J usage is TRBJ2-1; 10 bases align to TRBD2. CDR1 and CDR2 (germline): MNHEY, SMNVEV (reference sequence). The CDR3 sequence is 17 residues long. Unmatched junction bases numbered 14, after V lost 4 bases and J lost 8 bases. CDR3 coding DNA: TGTGCCAGCAGTTCCGGTGTTAGCGGGAGGAAGTTAGATGAGCAGTTCTTC. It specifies CASSSGVSGRKLDEQFF.

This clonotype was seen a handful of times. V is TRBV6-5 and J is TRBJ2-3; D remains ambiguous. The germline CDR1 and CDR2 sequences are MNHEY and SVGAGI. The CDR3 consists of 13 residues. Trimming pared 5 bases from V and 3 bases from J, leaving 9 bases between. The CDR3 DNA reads TGTGCCAGCAGTGCCATAAATACAGATACGCAGTATTTT. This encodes CASSAINTDTQYF.

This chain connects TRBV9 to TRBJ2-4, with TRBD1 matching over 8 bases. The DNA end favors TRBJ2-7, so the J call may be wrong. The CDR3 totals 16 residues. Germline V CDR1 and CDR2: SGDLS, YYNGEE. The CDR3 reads CASSPVPFGQGNEQYF. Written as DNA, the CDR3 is TGTGCCAGCAGCCCCGTACCTTTCGGACAGGGCAACGAGCAGTACTTC.

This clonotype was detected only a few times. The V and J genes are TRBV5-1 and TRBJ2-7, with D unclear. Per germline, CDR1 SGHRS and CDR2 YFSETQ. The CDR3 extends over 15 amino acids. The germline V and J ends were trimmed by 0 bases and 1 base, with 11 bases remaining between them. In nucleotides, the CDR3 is TGCGCCAGCAGCTTGGACCGACTGAAGTCCTACGAGCAGTACTTC. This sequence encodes CASSLDRLKSYEQYF.

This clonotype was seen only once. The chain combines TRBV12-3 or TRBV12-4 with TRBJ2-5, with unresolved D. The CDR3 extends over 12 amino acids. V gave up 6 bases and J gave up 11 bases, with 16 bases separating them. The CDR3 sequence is CASSVLGQEQYF. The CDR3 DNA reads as TGTGCCAGCAGCGTCTTAGGTCAGGAGCAGTACTTC.

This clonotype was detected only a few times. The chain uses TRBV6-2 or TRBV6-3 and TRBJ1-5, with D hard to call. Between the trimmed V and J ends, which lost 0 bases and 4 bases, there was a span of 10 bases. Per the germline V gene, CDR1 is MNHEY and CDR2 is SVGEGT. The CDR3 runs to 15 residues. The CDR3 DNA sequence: TGTGCCAGCAGTTACTCGACGGCGGAAAATCAGCCCCAGCATTTT. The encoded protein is CASSYSTAENQPQHF.

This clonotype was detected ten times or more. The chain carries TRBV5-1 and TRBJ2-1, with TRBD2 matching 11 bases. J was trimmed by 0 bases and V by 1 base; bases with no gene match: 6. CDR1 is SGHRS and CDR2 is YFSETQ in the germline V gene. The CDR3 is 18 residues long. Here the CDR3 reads CASSLIPSGGSSYNEQFF. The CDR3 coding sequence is TGCGCCAGCAGCTTGATCCCTAGCGGGGGGAGCTCCTACAATGAGCAGTTCTTC.

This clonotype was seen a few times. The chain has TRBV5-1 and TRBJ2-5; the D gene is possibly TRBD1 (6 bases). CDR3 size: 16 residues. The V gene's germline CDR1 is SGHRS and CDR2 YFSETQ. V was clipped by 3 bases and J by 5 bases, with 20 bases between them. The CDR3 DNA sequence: TGCGCCAGCAGCTACTCGACAGGTGGTGGCAGTGAGACCCAGTACTTC. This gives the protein CASSYSTGGGSETQYF.

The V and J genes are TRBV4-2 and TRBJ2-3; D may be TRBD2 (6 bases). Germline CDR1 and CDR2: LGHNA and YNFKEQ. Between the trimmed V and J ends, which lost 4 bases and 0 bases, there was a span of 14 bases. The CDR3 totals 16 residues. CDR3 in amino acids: CASSRGESLSTDTQYF. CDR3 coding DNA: TGTGCCAGCAGCCGGGGGGAGTCCCTTAGCACAGATACGCAGTATTTT.

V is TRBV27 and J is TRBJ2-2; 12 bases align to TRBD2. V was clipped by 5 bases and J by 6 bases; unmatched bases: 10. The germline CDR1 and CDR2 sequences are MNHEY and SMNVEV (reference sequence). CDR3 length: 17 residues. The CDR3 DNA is TGTGCCAGCAGTATCAGCGCTAGCGGGGGGGCCGCCGGGGAGCTGTTTTTT. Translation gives CASSISASGGAAGELFF.

The CDR3 coding sequence is TGCAGTGCTAGAGGGGGACTAGGGTACAATGAGCAGTTCTTC. Translation: CSARGGLGYNEQFF. The genes are TRBV20-1 and TRBJ2-1, with TRBD2 matching over 8 bases. V trimming: 1 base; J trimming: 4 bases; junction bases outside the gene matches: 3. The CDR3 totals 14 residues. Per the germline V gene, CDR1 is DFQATT and CDR2 is SNEGSKA (reference sequence).

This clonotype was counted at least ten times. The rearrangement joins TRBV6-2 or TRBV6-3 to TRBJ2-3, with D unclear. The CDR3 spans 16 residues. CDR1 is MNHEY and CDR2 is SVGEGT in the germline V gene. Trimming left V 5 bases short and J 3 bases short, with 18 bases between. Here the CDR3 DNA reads TGTGCCAGCAGTCGCGAAATAGCCTACGAGACAGATACGCAGTATTTT. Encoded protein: CASSREIAYETDTQYF.

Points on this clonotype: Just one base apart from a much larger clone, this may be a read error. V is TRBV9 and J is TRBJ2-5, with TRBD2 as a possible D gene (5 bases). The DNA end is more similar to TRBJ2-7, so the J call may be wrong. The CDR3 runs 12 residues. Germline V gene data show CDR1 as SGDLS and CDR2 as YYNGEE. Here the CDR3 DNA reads TGTGCCAGCAGCGGCGGACTCCACGAGCAGTACTTC. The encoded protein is CASSGGLHEQYF.

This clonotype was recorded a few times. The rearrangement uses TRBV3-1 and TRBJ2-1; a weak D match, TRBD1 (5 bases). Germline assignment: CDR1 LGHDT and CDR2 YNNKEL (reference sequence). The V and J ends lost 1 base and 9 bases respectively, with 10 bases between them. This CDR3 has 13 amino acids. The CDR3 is CASSQGIQGEQFF. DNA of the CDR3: TGTGCCAGCAGCCAAGGGATTCAGGGTGAGCAGTTCTTC.

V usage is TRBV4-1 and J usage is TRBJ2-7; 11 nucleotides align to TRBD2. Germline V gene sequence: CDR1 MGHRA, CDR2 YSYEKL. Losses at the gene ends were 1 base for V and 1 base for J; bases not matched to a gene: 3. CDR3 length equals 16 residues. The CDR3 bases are TGCGCCAGCAGCCAAGCGACTAGCGGGACTTCCTACGAGCAGTACTTC. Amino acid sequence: CASSQATSGTSYEQYF.

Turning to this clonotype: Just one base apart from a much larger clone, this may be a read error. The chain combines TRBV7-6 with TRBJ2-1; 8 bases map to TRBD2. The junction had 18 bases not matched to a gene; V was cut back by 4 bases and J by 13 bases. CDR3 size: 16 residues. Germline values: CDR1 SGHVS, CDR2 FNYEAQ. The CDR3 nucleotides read TGTGCCAGCAGCTCCGGGGCGCGGGGGGTTGTAGAGACCCAGTTCTTC. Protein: CASSSGARGVVETQFF.

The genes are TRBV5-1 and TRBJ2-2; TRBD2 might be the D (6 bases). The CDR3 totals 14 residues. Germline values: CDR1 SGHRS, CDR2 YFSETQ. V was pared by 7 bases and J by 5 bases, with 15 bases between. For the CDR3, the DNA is TGCGCCAGCTTCGGTCCAGCGGGTACCGGGGAGCTGTTTTTT. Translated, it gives CASFGPAGTGELFF.

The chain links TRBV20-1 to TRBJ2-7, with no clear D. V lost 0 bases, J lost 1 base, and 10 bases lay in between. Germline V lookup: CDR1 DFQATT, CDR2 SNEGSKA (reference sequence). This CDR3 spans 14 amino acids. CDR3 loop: CSARDFASSYEQYF. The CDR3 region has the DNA TGCAGTGCTAGAGATTTCGCCAGTTCCTACGAGCAGTACTTC.

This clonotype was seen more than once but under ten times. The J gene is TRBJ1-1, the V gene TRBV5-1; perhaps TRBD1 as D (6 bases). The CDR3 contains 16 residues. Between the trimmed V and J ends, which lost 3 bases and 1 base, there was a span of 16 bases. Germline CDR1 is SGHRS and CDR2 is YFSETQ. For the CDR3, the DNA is TGCGCCAGCAGCTCCACCCCAGGACAGAGGAACACTGAAGCTTTCTTT. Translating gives CASSSTPGQRNTEAFF.

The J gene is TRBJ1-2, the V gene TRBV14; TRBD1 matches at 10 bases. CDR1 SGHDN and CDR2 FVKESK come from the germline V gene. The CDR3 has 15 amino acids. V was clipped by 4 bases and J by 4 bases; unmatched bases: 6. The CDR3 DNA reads TGTGCCAGCAGCCCCACGGACAGGGGGTCCTATGGCTACACCTTC. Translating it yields CASSPTDRGSYGYTF.

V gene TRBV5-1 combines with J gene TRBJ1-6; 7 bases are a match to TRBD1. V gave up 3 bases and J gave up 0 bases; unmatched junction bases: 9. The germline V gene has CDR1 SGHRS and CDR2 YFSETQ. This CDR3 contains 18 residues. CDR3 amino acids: CASSSGQPYLSYNSPLHF. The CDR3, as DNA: TGCGCCAGCAGCTCGGGACAGCCTTATCTCTCCTATAATTCACCCCTCCACTTT.

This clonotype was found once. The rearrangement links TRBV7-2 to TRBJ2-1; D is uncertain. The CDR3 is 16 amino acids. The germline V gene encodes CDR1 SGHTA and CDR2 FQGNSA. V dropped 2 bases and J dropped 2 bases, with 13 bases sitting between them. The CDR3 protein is CASSLLPAVTYNEQFF. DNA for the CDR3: TGTGCCAGCAGCTTACTTCCAGCCGTAACCTACAATGAGCAGTTCTTC.